The 28 T cell receptor beta chains below come from one sample, sequenced in a study of blood T cell repertoires in COVID-19. Profiled with immunoSEQ multiplex PCR; TCRdb holds only in-frame clones, not every one. Altogether 150,000 to 180,000 clones are present, around 83% being singletons, with the ten largest covering 25% to 30%. Sequenced material: peripheral blood. The receptors were sampled from a woman in her fifties or sixties with acute or convalescent COVID-19.

V and J are TRBV10-1 and TRBJ2-2; 7 nucleotides line up with TRBD2. The germline V gene encodes CDR1 WNHNN and CDR2 SYGVQD (reference sequence). The CDR3 covers 15 residues. The V gene end was trimmed by 6 bases and the J gene end by 0 bases; junction bases not matched to a gene: 4. CDR3 nucleotides: TGCGCCAGCAGGGCGGGGGATGCGAACACCGGGGAGCTGTTTTTT. Residues: CASRAGDANTGELFF.

V and J are TRBV28 and TRBJ1-1, with TRBD1 as a possible D gene (5 bases). Germline values: CDR1 MDHEN, CDR2 SYDVKM. This CDR3 comprises 15 residues. V was cut by 6 bases and J by 1 base, with 15 bases left in between. CDR3 nucleotide sequence: TGTGCCAGCAGAGGGGCCTTAAGGGGGAACACTGAAGCTTTCTTT. Translated, it gives CASRGALRGNTEAFF.

The genes are TRBV12-3 or TRBV12-4 and TRBJ1-2, with a weak D call TRBD1 (5 bases). V was clipped by 3 bases and J by 7 bases, with 9 bases between them. This CDR3 has 12 amino acids. The DNA of the CDR3 is TGTGCCAGCAGTTTCCAGGGAGGTGGCTACACCTTC. Encoded protein: CASSFQGGGYTF.

This clone was counted only a few times. The chain links TRBV19 to TRBJ2-3, with D tentatively TRBD2 (5 bases). With 3 bases removed from V and 8 bases from J, the gap between germline ends came to 12 bases. From germline, CDR1 is LNHDA and CDR2 SQIVND (reference sequence). The CDR3 runs to 13 residues. CDR3 protein: CASSIDPRGTQYF. The CDR3 nucleotides read TGTGCCAGTAGTATTGATCCACGGGGTACGCAGTATTTT.

V usage is TRBV2 and J usage is TRBJ1-3, with D unresolved. The CDR3 runs to 15 residues. Germline CDR1 reads SNHLY; CDR2 reads FYNNEI. V lost 5 bases, J lost 3 bases, and 14 bases lay in between. This chain's CDR3 is CASSSLGGGGNTIYF. The DNA for the CDR3 is TGTGCCAGCAGTTCCCTAGGTGGCGGTGGAAACACCATATATTTT.

The CDR3 sequence: CASSREGLVMTGELFF. CDR3 coding DNA: TGTGCCAGCAGTCGGGAGGGACTAGTAATGACCGGGGAGCTGTTTTTT. The chain employs TRBV2 and TRBJ2-2; 8 bases are a match to TRBD2. The germline CDR1 and CDR2 sequences are SNHLY and FYNNEI. The V and J ends lost 5 bases and 5 bases, in that order; junction bases with no gene match: 10. The CDR3 has 16 residues.

This rearrangement joins TRBV19 to TRBJ1-5; 9 nucleotides agree with TRBD1. V dropped 5 bases and J dropped 7; count of bases not matched to a gene: 6. CDR3 length equals 14 residues. Germline V gene sequence: CDR1 LNHDA, CDR2 SQIVND (reference sequence). CDR3 in DNA: TGTGCCAGTAGTGAGGGACAGGGAGGCCAGCCCCAGCATTTT. It codes for CASSEGQGGQPQHF.

This sequence joins TRBV7-6 and TRBJ2-6, with no clear D. Trimming took 3 bases from V and 2 from J, leaving 11 bases between them. Germline CDR1 is SGHVS and CDR2 is FNYEAQ. CDR3 size: 16 residues. In DNA form, the CDR3 reads TGTGCCAGCAGCTTTTCCAGGTTGGCTGGGGCCAACGTCCTGACTTTC. It specifies CASSFSRLAGANVLTF. Together with reference TRBV7-6 and TRBJ2-6, the CDR3 gives the full variable domain: GAGVSQSPRYKVTKRGQDVALRCDPISGHVSLYWYRQALGQGPEFLTYFNYEAQQDKSGLPNDRFSAERPEGSISTLTIQRTEQRDSAMYRCASSFSRLAGANVLTFGAGSRLTVL.

V usage is TRBV25-1 and J usage is TRBJ1-4; unclear D gene. The germline CDR1 and CDR2 sequences are MGHDK and SYGVNS. This CDR3 contains 14 residues. The ends were cut back, 2 bases at V and 0 bases at J, with 4 bases in the middle. CDR3 residues: CASSEPATNEKLFF. The CDR3, as DNA: TGTGCCAGCAGTGAACCAGCAACTAATGAAAAACTGTTTTTT.

V usage is TRBV10-3 and J usage is TRBJ2-1, with 9 bases fitting TRBD1. CDR1 is ENHRY, CDR2 SYGVKD, per germline. CDR3 length: 14 residues. Losses at the gene ends were 5 bases for V and 8 bases for J; bases not matched to a gene: 7. The CDR3 DNA follows: TGTGCCATCAGTCCGGGACAGGGTAGAGATGAGCAGTTCTTC. This sequence encodes CAISPGQGRDEQFF.

The chain joins TRBV5-1 to TRBJ2-7; possibly TRBD1 for D (5 bases). Trimming removed 4 bases from V and 5 bases from J, with 13 bases in between. CDR1 SGHRS and CDR2 YFSETQ come from the germline V gene. This CDR3 spans 13 amino acids. Here the CDR3 DNA reads TGCGCCAGCAGCCTCATCTGGGGCAACGAGCAGTACTTC. This gives the protein CASSLIWGNEQYF.

The V call is TRBV6-5, the J call TRBJ1-6; TRBD1 matches 9 bases. Trimming cost V 6 bases and J 6 bases; bases outside gene matches: 6. Germline V gene sequence: CDR1 MNHEY, CDR2 SVGAGI. There are 15 residues in the CDR3. CDR3 protein: CASSPGQGGNSPLHF. CDR3 nucleotides: TGTGCCAGCAGCCCGGGACAGGGAGGTAATTCACCCCTCCACTTT.

V usage is TRBV5-1 and J usage is TRBJ1-5; D remains ambiguous. V was cut by 0 bases and J by 0 bases, with 10 bases left in between. The CDR3 extends over 16 amino acids. The germline V gene has CDR1 SGHRS and CDR2 YFSETQ. CDR3 sequence reads: CASSLEAGGSNQPQHF. Here the CDR3 DNA reads TGCGCCAGCAGCTTGGAAGCAGGAGGTAGCAATCAGCCCCAGCATTTT. The variable domain in full, completed from reference TRBV5-1 and TRBJ1-5, reads KAGVTQTPRYLIKTRGQQVTLSCSPISGHRSVSWYQQTPGQGLQFLFEYFSETQRNKGNFPGRFSGRQFSNSRSEMNVSTLELGDSALYLCASSLEAGGSNQPQHFGDGTRLSIL.

The J gene is TRBJ1-6, the V gene TRBV2; tentative D call: TRBD1 (6 bases). CDR3 length: 14 amino acids. Deletions cut 7 bases from V and 12 bases from J, with 19 bases between. CDR1 is SNHLY, CDR2 FYNNEI, per germline. The CDR3 is CASTLRQVYGPLHF. In nucleotides, the CDR3 is TGTGCCAGCACCCTAAGACAGGTATATGGACCCCTCCACTTT.

A note on this clone: The junction shows a germline mismatch at one end, possibly a read error. The rearrangement links TRBV7-7 to TRBJ2-5; 10 nucleotides agree with TRBD2. The CDR3 sequence is 14 residues long. The germline V gene encodes CDR1 SSHAT and CDR2 FNYEAQ (reference sequence). The CDR3 nucleotides read TGTGCTAGCAGCACTAGCGGGGCAGGAGAGACCCAGTACTTC. It encodes CASSTSGAGETQYF.

The gene calls are TRBV18 and TRBJ1-6; 7 bases fit TRBD1. J was trimmed by 8 bases and V by 6 bases; bases with no gene match: 7. The CDR3 spans 14 residues. Germline CDR1 KGHSH, CDR2 LQKENI. This chain's CDR3 is CASSTQGLDSPLHF. DNA of the CDR3: TGTGCCAGCTCCACACAGGGGTTGGATTCACCCCTCCACTTT.

CDR3 nucleotide sequence: TGTGCCAGCACAACTGGGGGGACCACGATCAATGAGCAGTTCTTC. The encoded protein is CASTTGGTTINEQFF. V usage is TRBV5-8 and J usage is TRBJ2-1; a possible D gene is TRBD2 (6 bases). This CDR3 comprises 15 residues. With 6 bases removed from V and 6 bases from J, the gap between germline ends came to 19 bases. The V gene's germline CDR1 is SGHTS and CDR2 YDEGEE.

CDR3 bases: TGTGCCAGCAGCACCGAGAATTCACCCCTCCACTTT. This translates into CASSTENSPLHF. The chain uses TRBV7-9 and TRBJ1-6, with unresolved D. From germline, CDR1 is SEHNR and CDR2 FQNEAQ (reference sequence). The V end was cut by 5 bases, the J end by 7 bases, with 6 bases between. This CDR3 has 12 residues.

V gene TRBV6-6 combines with J gene TRBJ2-7; tentative D call: TRBD1 (7 bases). The V gene's germline CDR1 is MNHNY and CDR2 SVGAGI (reference sequence). The CDR3 contains 15 residues. Trimming stripped 2 bases from V and 5 bases from J, with 16 bases between. The CDR3 sequence: CASSYAGQLTHEQYF. Here the CDR3 DNA reads TGTGCCAGCAGTTACGCGGGACAGTTAACTCACGAGCAGTACTTC.

The rearrangement uses TRBV6-6 and TRBJ2-5; 10 bases line up with TRBD2. Germline values: CDR1 MNHNY, CDR2 SVGAGI (reference sequence). This CDR3 comprises 15 residues. Losses at the gene ends were 4 bases for V and 0 bases for J; bases not matched to a gene: 2. The CDR3 here is CASSSGLANQETQYF. In DNA, the CDR3 is TGTGCCAGCAGTTCGGGACTAGCGAACCAAGAGACCCAGTACTTC.

CDR3 protein: CAISQAGLGANGYTF. DNA for the CDR3: TGTGCCATCAGCCAGGCCGGGTTGGGGGCGAATGGCTACACCTTC. The chain recombines TRBV10-3 with TRBJ1-2, with D possibly matching TRBD1 (6 bases). The V gene lost 6 bases and the J gene lost 6 bases, with 20 bases spanning the gap. Germline CDR1 is ENHRY and CDR2 is SYGVKD. This CDR3 is built from 15 residues.

In the case of this clone: Distinct nucleotide sequences in the sample also encode this CDR3. The V and J genes are TRBV6-2 or TRBV6-3 and TRBJ1-5, with unresolved D. The CDR3 runs to 15 residues. Trimming took off 6 bases at V and 1 base at J, with 13 bases between the two ends. Germline-derived CDR1 and CDR2 are MNHEY and SVGEGT. This CDR3 reads CASSLARGSNQPQHF. The DNA for the CDR3 is TGTGCCAGCAGCCTCGCCCGGGGAAGCAATCAGCCCCAGCATTTT.

The chain has TRBV28 and TRBJ2-5; no firm D call. V lost 10 bases and J lost 1, with 16 bases in between. Germline V gives CDR1 MDHEN, CDR2 SYDVKM. The CDR3 is 14 amino acids. The CDR3 DNA is TGTGCCACACTCAAGCGCGACCTCCAAGAGACCCAGTACTTC. Translating it yields CATLKRDLQETQYF.

The rearrangement uses TRBV7-2 and TRBJ1-2; D possibly corresponds to TRBD1 (6 bases). The V gene lost 4 bases and the J gene lost 6 bases, with 18 bases spanning the gap. The germline V gene has CDR1 SGHTA and CDR2 FQGNSA. This CDR3 has 15 amino acids. CDR3 DNA: TGTGCCAGCAGCTCATACCCACAGGGAGTTGATGGCTACACCTTC. The encoded protein is CASSSYPQGVDGYTF.

This clone was counted once. The gene calls are TRBV7-3 and TRBJ1-2, with TRBD1 matching over 8 bases. The CDR3 length is 14 residues. The trim removed 4 bases at V and 4 bases at J, leaving 5 bases unmatched. Germline assignment: CDR1 SGHTA and CDR2 FQGTGA. Here the CDR3 reads CASSSGQGLYGYTF. The CDR3 coding sequence is TGTGCCAGCAGCTCAGGACAGGGCCTCTATGGCTACACCTTC.

This clone was detected a few times. The V and J genes are TRBV6-1 and TRBJ1-4; 11 bases are shared with TRBD1. V lost 0 bases, J lost 8 bases, and 5 bases stayed unmatched. The V gene's germline CDR1 is MNHNS and CDR2 SASEGT. The CDR3 consists of 16 residues. The CDR3 DNA follows: TGTGCCAGCAGTGAAGCGGGACAGGGGGGAGTCGAAAAACTGTTTTTT. Its protein product is CASSEAGQGGVEKLFF.

This clone was picked up one time. The chain employs TRBV28 and TRBJ2-2; TRBD2 might be the D (6 bases). This CDR3 is 15 amino acids long. Per the germline V gene, CDR1 is MDHEN and CDR2 is SYDVKM. V shed 6 bases and J shed 5 bases, with 16 bases lying between them. Here the CDR3 DNA reads TGTGCCAGCAGAACCCCGGGACTGATTACCGGGGAGCTGTTTTTT. Translating gives CASRTPGLITGELFF.

The gene calls are TRBV3-1 (or the pseudogene TRBV3-2) and TRBJ2-3; the D gene is possibly TRBD2 (6 bases). Germline CDR1 LGHDT, CDR2 YNNKEL (reference sequence). The length of the CDR3 is 17 residues. The germline V and J ends were trimmed by 0 bases and 3 bases, with 16 bases remaining between them. CDR3 residues: CASSQDVGGFGTDTQYF. CDR3 nucleotides: TGTGCCAGCAGCCAAGATGTTGGGGGGTTTGGGACAGATACGCAGTATTTT.